These 24 T cell receptor beta chains share one sample of origin, sequenced in a study of cytomegalovirus exposure and HLA in healthy donors. TCRdb keeps only in-frame clones here, not all; method: immunoSEQ multiplex PCR. The sample includes 200,000 to 250,000 clones, about nine tenths of them seen just once. Specimen: PBMCs. The receptors here all came from a woman between 18 and 30 years old in good health and CMV-seronegative.

This clone has only one observation. The rearrangement uses TRBV2 and TRBJ2-3; 9 nucleotides align to TRBD2. The V gene end was trimmed by 3 bases and the J gene end by 5 bases; junction bases not matched to a gene: 3. Germline V gene data show CDR1 as SNHLY and CDR2 as FYNNEI. The CDR3 is 14 amino acids. For the CDR3, the DNA is TGTGCCAGCAGTGAGTCACTAGCGGGAGATACGCAGTATTTT. It is translated as CASSESLAGDTQYF.

The chain has TRBV5-1 and TRBJ2-7; 12 nucleotides line up with TRBD2. The CDR3 is 17 residues long. CDR1 and CDR2 from the germline V gene are SGHRS and YFSETQ. With 4 bases clipped from V and 5 bases from J, the junction kept 13 bases outside the gene matches. As DNA, the CDR3 is TGCGCCAGCAGCACGCATACGACTAGCGGGAGATCCAACGAGCAGTACTTC. Its protein is CASSTHTTSGRSNEQYF.

This clone appeared once. The chain has TRBV6-5 and TRBJ1-1; 8 bases are shared with TRBD1. The CDR3 has 15 residues. Trimming removed 6 bases from V and 3 bases from J; junction bases left unmatched: 9. Germline V gives CDR1 MNHEY, CDR2 SVGAGI. The CDR3 nucleotides read TGTGCCAGCAGCCCCCAGGGGGCGAAGGACACTGAAGCTTTCTTT. This sequence encodes CASSPQGAKDTEAFF.

This sequence joins TRBV7-2 and TRBJ2-3, with 9 nucleotides matching TRBD1. Trimming at V came to 5 bases and at J to 4 bases, leaving 4 bases not matched to a gene. This CDR3 spans 14 amino acids. The V gene's germline CDR1 is SGHTA and CDR2 FQGNSA. Here the CDR3 DNA reads TGTGCCAGCAGCCGGGACAGGGCGGCAGATACGCAGTATTTT. Translation: CASSRDRAADTQYF.

This clone was picked up one time. The chain is built from TRBV5-6 and TRBJ1-1; no firm D call. CDR3 size: 14 residues. V gave up 1 base and J gave up 2 bases, with 9 bases separating them. Germline V gives CDR1 SGHDT, CDR2 YYEEEE. The CDR3 coding sequence is TGTGCCAGCAGCTTGCGGGTTATAAACACTGAAGCTTTCTTT. It codes for CASSLRVINTEAFF.

For this clone: At one end, the junction sequence differs from germline, possibly due to a read error. The V and J genes are TRBV7-2 and TRBJ1-1; 9 positions agree with TRBD1. Germline V gives CDR1 SGHTA, CDR2 FQGNSA. CDR3 length: 14 residues. Here the CDR3 DNA reads TGTGCCAGCAGCTTAGGGGGACAGGGTCGGGTGACTGCCTTT. It translates to CASSLGGQGRVTAF.

The V gene is TRBV16, the J gene TRBJ2-1; 12 bases align to TRBD2. Germline V CDR1 and CDR2: KGHSY, FQNENV. This CDR3 spans 16 amino acids. Trimming removed 0 bases from V and 3 bases from J; junction bases left unmatched: 0. The CDR3 DNA reads TGTGCCAGCAGCCAATCGACTAGCGGGAGCTACAATGAGCAGTTCTTC. Amino acid sequence: CASSQSTSGSYNEQFF.

The rearrangement links TRBV30 to TRBJ1-6; unclear D gene. The V end was cut by 4 bases, the J end by 8 bases, with 12 bases between. Germline values: CDR1 GTSNPN, CDR2 SVGIG (reference sequence). CDR3 length equals 13 residues. The CDR3 region is CAWTPTRDSPLHF. CDR3 in DNA: TGTGCCTGGACCCCGACCCGGGATTCACCCCTCCACTTT.

The V and J genes are TRBV5-1 and TRBJ2-1; 9 nucleotides line up with TRBD2. The CDR3 totals 19 residues. The ends lost 4 bases at V and 1 base at J; junction bases unmatched: 15. CDR1 and CDR2 from the germline V gene are SGHRS and YFSETQ. CDR3 loop: CASSPQAGGFVGSYNEQFF. As DNA, the CDR3 is TGCGCCAGCAGCCCGCAAGCGGGAGGTTTTGTAGGGTCCTACAATGAGCAGTTCTTC.

The chain couples TRBV4-1 to TRBJ2-1, with D unresolved. Germline CDR1 is MGHRA and CDR2 is YSYEKL. Trimming removed 0 bases at V and 0 bases at J, with 18 bases between. The CDR3 has 19 amino acids. CDR3 sequence reads: CASSQERFSPSDSYNEQFF. CDR3 nucleotides: TGCGCCAGCAGCCAAGAAAGGTTTAGCCCCTCGGACTCCTACAATGAGCAGTTCTTC.

The chain joins TRBV2 to TRBJ1-6; D not resolved. Germline loops: CDR1 SNHLY, CDR2 FYNNEI. CDR3 size: 18 residues. Trimming removed 5 bases from V and 0 bases from J, with 17 bases in between. The CDR3 nucleotides read TGTGCCAGCAGTCATCCATTGCCCGGGGTCTCCTATAATTCACCCCTCCACTTT. Protein sequence: CASSHPLPGVSYNSPLHF. Variable domain in full (rest from reference TRBV2 and TRBJ1-6): EPEVTQTPSHQVTQMGQEVILRCVPISNHLYFYWYRQILGQKVEFLVSFYNNEISEKSEIFDDQFSVERPDGSNFTLKIRSTKLEDSAMYFCASSHPLPGVSYNSPLHFGNGTRLTVT.

The chain has TRBV19 and TRBJ2-7; tentatively, D is TRBD2 (6 bases). The CDR3 spans 12 residues. V was trimmed by 1 base and J by 6 bases, leaving 7 bases between them. The germline V gene encodes CDR1 LNHDA and CDR2 SQIVND (reference sequence). The CDR3 bases are TGTGCCAGTAGTATAGGCGGGGTCGAGCAGTACTTC. The encoded protein is CASSIGGVEQYF. Full variable domain (rest looked up from reference TRBV19 and TRBJ2-7): DGGITQSPKYLFRKEGQNVTLSCEQNLNHDAMYWYRQDPGQGLRLIYYSQIVNDFQKGDIAEGYSVSREKKESFPLTVTSAQKNPTAFYLCASSIGGVEQYFGPGTRLTVT.

This sequence joins TRBV30 and TRBJ1-2; D might be TRBD1 (5 bases). The CDR3 totals 13 residues. V was shortened by 2 bases and J by 8 bases, with 15 bases between the two germline ends. The V gene's germline CDR1 is GTSNPN and CDR2 SVGIG (reference sequence). CDR3 region: CAWSQGNGFGYTF. CDR3 in DNA: TGTGCCTGGAGTCAGGGAAATGGGTTCGGCTACACCTTC.

Regarding this clone: The junction shows a germline mismatch at one end, possibly a read error. The rearrangement uses TRBV6-1 and TRBJ2-3, with TRBD2 as a possible D gene (6 bases). The CDR3 runs to 12 residues. From germline, CDR1 is MNHNS and CDR2 SASEGT. The chain's CDR3 is CASSFRLGGTLF. In nucleotides, the CDR3 is TGTGCCAGCAGTTTTCGCCTCGGAGGGACGCTTTTT.

The chain has TRBV23-1 and TRBJ2-7; possibly TRBD1 for D (6 bases). TRBV23-1 is filed as an ORF, its function uncertain. The CDR3 has 14 residues. The V and J ends lost 2 bases and 4 bases respectively, with 12 bases between them. The CDR3 sequence is CASSQEGQLYEQYF. CDR3 in DNA: TGCGCCAGCAGTCAAGAAGGACAGCTATACGAGCAGTACTTC.

The rearrangement links TRBV11-2 to TRBJ2-4, with TRBD2 identical over 10 bases. This CDR3 is 16 amino acids long. Trimming removed 6 bases from V and 7 bases from J; junction bases left unmatched: 12. Germline V lookup: CDR1 SGHAT, CDR2 FQNNGV. DNA of the CDR3: TGTGCCAGCAGTCCGGGACTAGCGCCAAGGGTGAACATTCAGTACTTC. This codes for CASSPGLAPRVNIQYF.

The rearrangement uses TRBV5-1 and TRBJ2-7, with 9 bases fitting TRBD1. Per the germline V gene, CDR1 is SGHRS and CDR2 is YFSETQ. With 5 bases clipped from V and 3 bases from J, the junction kept 6 bases outside the gene matches. The CDR3 length is 14 residues. The CDR3 loop reads CASRAQGAGYEQYF. In nucleotides, the CDR3 is TGCGCCAGCAGGGCACAGGGGGCGGGCTACGAGCAGTACTTC.

V is TRBV4-2 and J is TRBJ2-3, with 9 bases fitting TRBD1. This CDR3 spans 17 amino acids. V lost 2 bases, J lost 2 bases, and 8 bases stayed unmatched. Germline CDR1 LGHNA, CDR2 YNFKEQ. The CDR3 sequence is CASSQQDRGSITDTQYF. CDR3 nucleotides: TGTGCCAGCAGCCAACAGGACAGGGGCTCCATCACAGATACGCAGTATTTT.

This clone has more than one count but fewer than ten. The chain recombines TRBV27 with TRBJ2-7; D may be TRBD2 (6 bases). The CDR3 covers 13 residues. Trimming shortened V by 3 bases and J by 2 bases, and 8 bases separated the two germline ends. Germline assignment: CDR1 MNHEY and CDR2 SMNVEV (reference sequence). The CDR3 DNA is TGTGCCAGCAGTTTTAGCGGACCCTACGAGCAGTACTTC. Translating gives CASSFSGPYEQYF.

The chain has TRBV6-1 and TRBJ1-5; 9 nucleotides agree with TRBD1. The germline gives CDR1 MNHNS, CDR2 SASEGT. The V gene end was trimmed by 6 bases and the J gene end by 7 bases; junction bases not matched to a gene: 10. The CDR3 spans 15 residues. CDR3 residues: CASRPTGGNLQPQHF. DNA of the CDR3: TGTGCCAGCAGACCTACAGGGGGCAACCTGCAGCCCCAGCATTTT.

The chain recombines TRBV6-4 with TRBJ2-2; D remains ambiguous. The CDR3 has 13 amino acids. The germline CDR1 and CDR2 sequences are MRHNA and SNTAGT. Deletions cut 0 bases from V and 4 bases from J, with 3 bases between. The CDR3 protein is CASSDSSTGELFF. The CDR3 DNA is TGTGCCAGCAGTGACTCGAGCACCGGGGAGCTGTTTTTT.

In this sample, this clone turned up once. The V call is TRBV2, the J call TRBJ2-2, with D perhaps TRBD1 (6 bases). Germline loops: CDR1 SNHLY, CDR2 FYNNEI. This CDR3 has 16 residues. Trimming shortened V by 5 bases and J by 1 base, and 14 bases separated the two germline ends. The CDR3 here is CASSYGQTLNTGELFF. The CDR3 coding sequence is TGTGCCAGCAGTTACGGACAGACCCTGAACACCGGGGAGCTGTTTTTT.

The genes are TRBV28 and TRBJ1-1; 10 bases match TRBD1. Germline CDR1 reads MDHEN; CDR2 reads SYDVKM. J lost 1 base, V lost 7 bases, and 3 bases had no gene match. This CDR3 region has 14 residues. The CDR3 region is CASIRDRGNTEAFF. CDR3 coding DNA: TGTGCCAGCATCCGGGACAGGGGGAACACTGAAGCTTTCTTT. The whole variable domain, remainder taken from reference TRBV28 and TRBJ1-1, is DVKVTQSSRYLVKRTGEKVFLECVQDMDHENMFWYRQDPGLGLRLIYFSYDVKMKEKGDIPEGYSVSREKKERFSLILESASTNQTSMYLCASIRDRGNTEAFFGQGTRLTVV.

This clone was detected a few times. The chain combines TRBV10-3 with TRBJ1-2, with unresolved D. The CDR3 totals 13 residues. Germline CDR1 reads ENHRY; CDR2 reads SYGVKD. Trimming pared 11 bases from V and 6 bases from J, leaving 19 bases between. In nucleotides, the CDR3 is TGTGCCGCCGGAGGGCGGCGGGAGGATGGCTACACCTTC. Protein sequence: CAAGGRREDGYTF.